This TCR beta chain is drawn from a study of shared clonotypes between healthy human individuals. The repertoire was sequenced with immunoSEQ multiplex PCR; TCRdb's copy has only in-frame clones and lacks some. The table records around 1,100,000 clones, around three quarters of them present only once. All the donors were Caucasian adults who lived in Nashville, Tennessee. Researchers partitioned CD4+ cells into CD45RA+ naive and CD45RA-negative memory subsets. The CDR3 length is 13 residues. Losses at the gene ends were 5 bases for V and 8 bases for J; bases not matched to a gene: 8. Germline V gene sequence: CDR1 MDHEN, CDR2 SYDVKM.

The V call is TRBV28, the J call TRBJ1-2; 7 nucleotides line up with TRBD1. Sequenced material: memory CD4+ T cells from PBMCs. Subset indicated: CD45RA-negative fraction. The receptor's source is a man aged 18 to 30 in good health. Some clones in this sample may be carry-over from other donors' samples. CDR3 nucleotide sequence: TGTGCCAGCAGTGCTCGACAGGGCGAAGGCTACACCTTC. This translates into CASSARQGEGYTF.